This T cell receptor (beta chain) appears in the sequencing data of a study of blood T cell repertoires in COVID-19. Data came from immunoSEQ multiplex PCR; TCRdb stores just in-frame clones and leaves some out. The data hold about 170,000 clones, with roughly 84% observed a single time. The CDR3 sequence is 16 residues long. The V gene lost 2 bases and the J gene lost 10 bases, with 18 bases spanning the gap. Germline-derived CDR1 and CDR2 are MNHEY and SMNVEV (reference sequence). The sequenced sample was peripheral blood. The rearrangement links TRBV27 to TRBJ1-6; D is unresolved. The receptor was isolated from a woman between 65 and 79 years old with COVID-19, enrolled during active disease. The CDR3 sequence: CASSLTAGRVRSPLHF. The CDR3 DNA follows: TGTGCCAGCAGTTTAACGGCCGGGAGAGTGAGGTCACCCCTCCACTTT.